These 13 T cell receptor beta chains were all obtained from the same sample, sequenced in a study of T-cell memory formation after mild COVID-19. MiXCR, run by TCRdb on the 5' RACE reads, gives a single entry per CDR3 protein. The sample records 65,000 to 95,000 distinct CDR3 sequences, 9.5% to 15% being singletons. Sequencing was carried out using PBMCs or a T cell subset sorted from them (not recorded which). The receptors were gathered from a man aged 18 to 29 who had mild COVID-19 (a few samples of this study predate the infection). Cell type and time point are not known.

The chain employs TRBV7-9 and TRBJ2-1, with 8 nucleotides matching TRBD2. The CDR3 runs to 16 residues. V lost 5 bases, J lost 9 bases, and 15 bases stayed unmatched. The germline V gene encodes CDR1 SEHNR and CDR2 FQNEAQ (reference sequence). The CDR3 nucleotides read TGTGCCAGCAGCGGATACGGGGTTCGGGGGGGAAGTGAGCAGTTCTTC. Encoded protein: CASSGYGVRGGSEQFF.

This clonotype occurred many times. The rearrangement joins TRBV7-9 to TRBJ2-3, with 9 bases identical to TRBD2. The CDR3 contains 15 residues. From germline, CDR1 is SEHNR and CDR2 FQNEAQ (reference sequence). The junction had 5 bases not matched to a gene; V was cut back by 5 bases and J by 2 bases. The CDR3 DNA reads TGTGCCAGCAGCAAGCGGACTAGCGACACAGATACGCAGTATTTT. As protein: CASSKRTSDTDTQYF.

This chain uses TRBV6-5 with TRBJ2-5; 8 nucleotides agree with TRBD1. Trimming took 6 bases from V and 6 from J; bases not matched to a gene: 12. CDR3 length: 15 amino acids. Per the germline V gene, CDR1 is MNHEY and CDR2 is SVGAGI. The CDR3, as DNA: TGTGCCAGCAGGACGGGGACAGGCGTGGGGAAGACCCAGTACTTC. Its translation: CASRTGTGVGKTQYF.

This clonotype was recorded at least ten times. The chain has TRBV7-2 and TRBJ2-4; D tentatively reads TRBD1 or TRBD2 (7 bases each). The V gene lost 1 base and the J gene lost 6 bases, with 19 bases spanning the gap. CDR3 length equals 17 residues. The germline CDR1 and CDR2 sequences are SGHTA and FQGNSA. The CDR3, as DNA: TGTGCCAGCAGCTTAGTCGTCAGGGGGGGCCCCGGAAACATTCAGTACTTC. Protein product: CASSLVVRGGPGNIQYF.

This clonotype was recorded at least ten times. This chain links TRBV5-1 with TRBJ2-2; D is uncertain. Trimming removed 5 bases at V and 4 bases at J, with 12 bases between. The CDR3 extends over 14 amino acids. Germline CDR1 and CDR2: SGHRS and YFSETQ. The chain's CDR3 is CASRRTLRTGELFF. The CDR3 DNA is TGCGCCAGCAGGAGAACTCTTCGCACCGGGGAGCTGTTTTTT.

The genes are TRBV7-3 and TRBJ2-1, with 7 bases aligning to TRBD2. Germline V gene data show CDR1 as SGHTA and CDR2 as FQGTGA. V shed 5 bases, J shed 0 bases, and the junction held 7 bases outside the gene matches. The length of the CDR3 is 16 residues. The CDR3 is CASSPQAGASYNEQFF. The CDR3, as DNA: TGTGCCAGCAGCCCTCAGGCGGGAGCCTCCTACAATGAGCAGTTCTTC.

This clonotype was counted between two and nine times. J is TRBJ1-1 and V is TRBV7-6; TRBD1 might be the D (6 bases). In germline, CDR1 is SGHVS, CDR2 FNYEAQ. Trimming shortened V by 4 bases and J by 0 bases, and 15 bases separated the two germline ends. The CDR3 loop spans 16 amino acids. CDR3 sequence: CASSYYPGTLNTEAFF. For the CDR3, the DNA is TGTGCCAGCAGCTATTACCCTGGGACACTGAACACTGAAGCTTTCTTT.

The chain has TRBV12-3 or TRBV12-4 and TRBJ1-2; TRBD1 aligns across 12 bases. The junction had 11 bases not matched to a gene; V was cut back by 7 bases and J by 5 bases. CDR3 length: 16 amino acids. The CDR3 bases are TGTGCCAGCATACCTCTTGGGACAGGGGGCATGTATGGCTACACCTTC. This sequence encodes CASIPLGTGGMYGYTF.

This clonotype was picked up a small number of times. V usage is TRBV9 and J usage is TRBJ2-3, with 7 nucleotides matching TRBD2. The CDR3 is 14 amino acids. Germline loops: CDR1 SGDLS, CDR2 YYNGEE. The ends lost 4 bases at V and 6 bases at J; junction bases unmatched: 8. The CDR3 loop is CASSRTSGADTQYF. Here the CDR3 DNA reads TGTGCCAGCAGCCGGACTAGTGGGGCGGATACGCAGTATTTT.

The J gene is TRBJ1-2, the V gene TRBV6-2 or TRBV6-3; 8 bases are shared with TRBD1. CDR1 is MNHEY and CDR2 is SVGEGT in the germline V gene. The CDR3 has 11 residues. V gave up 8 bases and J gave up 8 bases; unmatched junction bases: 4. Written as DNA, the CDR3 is TGTGCCAGCGGACAGGGAAAAGGCTACACCTTC. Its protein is CASGQGKGYTF.

The CDR3 reads CASSLAAGVGNEQFF. CDR3 nucleotides: TGTGCCAGCAGCTTAGCGGCAGGGGTGGGTAATGAGCAGTTCTTC. This chain uses TRBV11-2 with TRBJ2-1; maybe TRBD1 (6 bases). V was pared by 1 base and J by 7 bases, with 14 bases between. The CDR3 is made up of 15 amino acids. The germline V gene encodes CDR1 SGHAT and CDR2 FQNNGV.

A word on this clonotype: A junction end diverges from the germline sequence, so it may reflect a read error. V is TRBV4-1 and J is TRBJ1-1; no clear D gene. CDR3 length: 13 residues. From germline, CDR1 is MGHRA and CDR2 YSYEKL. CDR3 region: CTSSPGTAFKAFF. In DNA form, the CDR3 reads TGCACCAGCAGCCCAGGTACGGCTTTTAAAGCTTTCTTT.

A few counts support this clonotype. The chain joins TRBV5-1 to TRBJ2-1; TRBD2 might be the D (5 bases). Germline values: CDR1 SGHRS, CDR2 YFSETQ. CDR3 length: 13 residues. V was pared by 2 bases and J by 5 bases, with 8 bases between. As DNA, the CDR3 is TGCGCCAGCAGCTTTAGGCGGGACAATGAGCAGTTCTTC. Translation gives CASSFRRDNEQFF.